A single sample is the source of the 27 T cell receptor beta chains below, sequenced in a study of blood T cell repertoires in COVID-19. The assay was immunoSEQ multiplex PCR, and TCRdb's table has in-frame clones only and misses some. The sample carries 250,000 or so clones, roughly 84% recorded once. Source material: peripheral blood. The receptors derive from a woman between 35 and 50 years old who had recovered from COVID-19.

V and J are TRBV9 and TRBJ2-2; 9 bases align to TRBD2. Per the germline V gene, CDR1 is SGDLS and CDR2 is YYNGEE. This CDR3 has 15 amino acids. V was clipped by 4 bases and J by 2 bases; unmatched bases: 3. CDR3 sequence reads: CASSLRGGNTGELFF. CDR3 DNA: TGTGCCAGCAGCTTGCGGGGGGGAAACACCGGGGAGCTGTTTTTT.

The chain links TRBV7-9 to TRBJ2-1; D gene unclear. The V gene's germline CDR1 is SEHNR and CDR2 FQNEAQ (reference sequence). V shed 3 bases and J shed 3 bases, with 6 bases lying between them. The CDR3 is 13 amino acids. In DNA form, the CDR3 reads TGTGCCAGCAGCTTTAGTTACTACAATGAGCAGTTCTTC. Protein sequence: CASSFSYYNEQFF.

The V and J genes are TRBV9 and TRBJ2-3; 11 nucleotides match TRBD2. CDR3 length: 17 amino acids. CDR1 SGDLS and CDR2 YYNGEE come from the germline V gene. The V and J ends lost 2 bases and 2 bases, in that order; junction bases with no gene match: 7. In DNA, the CDR3 is TGTGCCAGCAGCGTCCGTAGCGGGGGGGGTACCACAGATACGCAGTATTTT. Its protein is CASSVRSGGGTTDTQYF.

The J gene is TRBJ1-1, the V gene TRBV2, with a weak D call TRBD1 (5 bases). From germline, CDR1 is SNHLY and CDR2 FYNNEI. Trimming pared 3 bases from V and 0 bases from J, leaving 14 bases between. The CDR3 length is 16 residues. CDR3 residues: CASSDPGMGMNTEAFF. The CDR3 bases are TGTGCCAGCAGTGACCCAGGGATGGGAATGAACACTGAAGCTTTCTTT.

The chain has TRBV2 and TRBJ2-7, with D possibly being TRBD2 (6 bases). The CDR3 covers 14 residues. From germline, CDR1 is SNHLY and CDR2 FYNNEI. Trimming stripped 7 bases from V and 3 bases from J, with 16 bases between. DNA of the CDR3: TGTGCCAGCAAGGAGGGGAGTTTTGGCTACGAGCAGTACTTC. This translates into CASKEGSFGYEQYF.

This chain joins TRBV5-1 and TRBJ2-7, with 9 bases that match TRBD1. Germline CDR1 reads SGHRS; CDR2 reads YFSETQ. The ends lost 2 bases at V and 2 bases at J; junction bases unmatched: 5. The CDR3 length is 15 residues. The CDR3: CASSFATGGPYEQYF. The CDR3 nucleotides are TGCGCCAGCAGCTTCGCGACAGGGGGACCCTACGAGCAGTACTTC.

The rearrangement joins TRBV29-1 to TRBJ1-6, with no clear D. The CDR3 extends over 14 amino acids. Trimming removed 4 bases at V and 9 bases at J, with 16 bases between. Per germline, CDR1 SQVTM and CDR2 ANQGSEA. Written as DNA, the CDR3 is TGCAGCGTTGCTTCTTCCGGGGATTTTTCACCCCTCCACTTT. Residues: CSVASSGDFSPLHF.

The rearrangement uses TRBV18 and TRBJ2-1, with 12 bases lining up with TRBD2. CDR3 length: 18 amino acids. V trimming: 2 bases; J trimming: 6 bases; junction bases outside the gene matches: 11. CDR1 is KGHSH and CDR2 is LQKENI in the germline V gene. CDR3 sequence (DNA): TGTGCCAGCTCACCATTTCGGCTAGCGGGGGGGCCGCGCAATGAGCAGTTCTTC. Amino acids: CASSPFRLAGGPRNEQFF.

This clone was seen once. V gene TRBV2 combines with J gene TRBJ1-1; possibly TRBD1 for D (6 bases). The germline V gene has CDR1 SNHLY and CDR2 FYNNEI. There are 12 residues in the CDR3. Trimming left V 5 bases short and J 4 bases short, with 8 bases between. The CDR3, as DNA: TGTGCCAGCAGTTCAGGGGTCACTGAAGCTTTCTTT. Translating gives CASSSGVTEAFF.

V is TRBV28 and J is TRBJ1-1; no clear D. V lost 2 bases and J lost 3, with 4 bases in between. CDR1 and CDR2 from the germline V gene are MDHEN and SYDVKM. The CDR3 extends over 12 amino acids. The CDR3 region is CASSLLDTEAFF. CDR3 nucleotides: TGTGCCAGCAGTTTACTTGACACTGAAGCTTTCTTT.

The chain combines TRBV6-5 with TRBJ2-5, with D unresolved. V lost 8 bases and J lost 0, with 10 bases in between. The germline CDR1 and CDR2 sequences are MNHEY and SVGAGI. The CDR3 is 13 residues long. The CDR3 loop is CASGYSNQETQYF. As DNA, the CDR3 is TGTGCCAGCGGGTACAGCAACCAAGAGACCCAGTACTTC.

The chain recombines TRBV24-1 with TRBJ2-7, with 8 nucleotides matching TRBD1. Trimming removed 3 bases from V and 3 bases from J; junction bases left unmatched: 6. CDR1 is KGHDR, CDR2 SFDVKD, per germline. The CDR3 length is 15 residues. The chain's CDR3 is CATSDPGGADYEQYF. The CDR3 bases are TGTGCCACCAGTGATCCAGGGGGCGCCGACTACGAGCAGTACTTC.

CDR3 nucleotide sequence: TGCGCCAGCAGCTTGGCGGGGGGGGATCAGCCCCAGCATTTT. It specifies CASSLAGGDQPQHF. The rearrangement links TRBV5-1 to TRBJ1-5; a possible D gene is TRBD1 (5 bases). V was trimmed by 0 bases and J by 5 bases, leaving 9 bases between them. The CDR3 is 14 amino acids. The germline V gene encodes CDR1 SGHRS and CDR2 YFSETQ. Using reference TRBV5-1 and TRBJ1-5 for the parts outside the CDR3, the full variable domain is KAGVTQTPRYLIKTRGQQVTLSCSPISGHRSVSWYQQTPGQGLQFLFEYFSETQRNKGNFPGRFSGRQFSNSRSEMNVSTLELGDSALYLCASSLAGGDQPQHFGDGTRLSIL.

The chain employs TRBV12-3 or TRBV12-4 and TRBJ1-2; a possible D gene is TRBD1 (6 bases). V lost 6 bases to trimming and J lost 6 bases, with 11 bases between them. The CDR3 spans 12 residues. The CDR3 here is CASSRTEDGYTF. CDR3 DNA sequence: TGTGCCAGCAGCCGGACAGAGGATGGCTACACCTTC.

The rearrangement joins TRBV28 to TRBJ2-5; 9 nucleotides align to TRBD1. The germline CDR1 and CDR2 sequences are MDHEN and SYDVKM. With V trimmed by 4 bases and J by 4 bases, 7 bases remained unmatched. The CDR3 runs to 15 residues. As DNA, the CDR3 is TGTGCCAGCAGTTCCGGACAGGGGTTTGGAGAGACCCAGTACTTC. It codes for CASSSGQGFGETQYF.

This clone is a singleton in its sample. V usage is TRBV14 and J usage is TRBJ1-1; no firm D call. V gave up 1 base and J gave up 5 bases, with 17 bases separating them. Germline CDR1 reads SGHDN; CDR2 reads FVKESK. The CDR3 consists of 16 residues. The CDR3 sequence: CASSQGRMRPRTEAFF. The CDR3 nucleotides read TGTGCCAGCAGCCAAGGCCGAATGCGCCCGAGGACTGAAGCTTTCTTT. Variable domain in full (rest from reference TRBV14 and TRBJ1-1): EAGVTQFPSHSVIEKGQTVTLRCDPISGHDNLYWYRRVMGKEIKFLLHFVKESKQDESGMPNNRFLAERTGGTYSTLKVQPAELEDSGVYFCASSQGRMRPRTEAFFGQGTRLTVV.

The J gene is TRBJ1-6, the V gene TRBV28; D not resolved. The CDR3 spans 14 residues. V was clipped by 10 bases and J by 0 bases, with 10 bases between them. From germline, CDR1 is MDHEN and CDR2 SYDVKM. The CDR3 is CATTTGSYNSPLHF. The CDR3 nucleotides are TGTGCCACAACAACGGGCTCCTATAATTCACCCCTCCACTTT.

The chain has TRBV7-9 and TRBJ2-3; TRBD2 matches 9 bases. The V gene end was trimmed by 2 bases and the J gene end by 0 bases; junction bases not matched to a gene: 12. Germline values: CDR1 SEHNR, CDR2 FQNEAQ (reference sequence). The CDR3 loop spans 19 amino acids. The CDR3 coding sequence is TGTGCCAGCAGCTTAAGGTCTAGCGGGGCTTTCACTAGCACAGATACGCAGTATTTT. Protein sequence: CASSLRSSGAFTSTDTQYF.

The rearrangement uses TRBV5-1 and TRBJ2-1, with TRBD2 matching 8 bases. Germline V gene lookup returns CDR1 SGHRS and CDR2 YFSETQ. This CDR3 is 14 amino acids long. Germline trimming cut 6 bases from V and 1 base from J; bases unmatched to any gene: 3. CDR3 region: CASTSGGSYNEQFF. The CDR3 DNA is TGCGCCAGCACCAGCGGGGGATCCTACAATGAGCAGTTCTTC.

Here the CDR3 reads CASRRDSQYTEAFF. The CDR3 bases are TGTGCCAGTAGGCGGGACAGTCAGTACACTGAAGCTTTCTTT. The chain recombines TRBV19 with TRBJ1-1; 7 nucleotides line up with TRBD1. Germline V gene sequence: CDR1 LNHDA, CDR2 SQIVND (reference sequence). Trimming took 6 bases from V and 3 from J; bases not matched to a gene: 7. This CDR3 is 14 amino acids long. The full variable domain, its missing parts supplied by reference TRBV19 and TRBJ1-1, is DGGITQSPKYLFRKEGQNVTLSCEQNLNHDAMYWYRQDPGQGLRLIYYSQIVNDFQKGDIAEGYSVSREKKESFPLTVTSAQKNPTAFYLCASRRDSQYTEAFFGQGTRLTVV.

This clone has just a few counts. This chain connects TRBV2 to TRBJ2-1, with a weak D call TRBD2 (6 bases). CDR1 is SNHLY and CDR2 is FYNNEI in the germline V gene. The V gene lost 1 base and the J gene lost 7 bases, with 11 bases spanning the gap. The CDR3 totals 14 residues. The CDR3 DNA sequence: TGTGCCAGCAGTGAAGGAGGAGGGGCAAATGAGCAGTTCTTC. This encodes CASSEGGGANEQFF.

CDR3 sequence reads: CASSQDFGTGARETQYF. The CDR3 bases are TGCGCCAGCAGCCAAGATTTTGGGACAGGGGCTCGAGAGACCCAGTACTTC. The chain has TRBV4-1 and TRBJ2-5, with TRBD1 matching 10 bases. The trim removed 0 bases at V and 4 bases at J, leaving 8 bases unmatched. The CDR3 is made up of 17 amino acids. The germline CDR1 and CDR2 sequences are MGHRA and YSYEKL.

The chain links TRBV28 to TRBJ2-3; possible D gene TRBD2, 6 bases. V was shortened by 3 bases and J by 4 bases, with 14 bases between the two germline ends. Per germline, CDR1 MDHEN and CDR2 SYDVKM. The CDR3 length is 15 residues. CDR3 sequence (DNA): TGTGCCAGCAGTTTCGCCTACGGGGGACCAGATACGCAGTATTTT. Its translation is CASSFAYGGPDTQYF.

The CDR3 sequence is CASSRTVSTDTQYF. CDR3 DNA sequence: TGCGCCAGCAGTCGGACAGTGAGCACAGATACGCAGTATTTT. V usage is TRBV5-1 and J usage is TRBJ2-3; the D gene is possibly TRBD1 (6 bases). In germline, CDR1 is SGHRS, CDR2 YFSETQ. This CDR3 has 14 residues. V was clipped by 5 bases and J by 0 bases, with 10 bases between them.

The chain carries TRBV7-9 and TRBJ2-7, with 8 bases that match TRBD1. Trimming took 6 bases from V and 3 from J; bases not matched to a gene: 7. This CDR3 contains 14 residues. The V gene's germline CDR1 is SEHNR and CDR2 FQNEAQ (reference sequence). The CDR3: CASSTGTGIYEQYF. Here the CDR3 DNA reads TGTGCCAGCAGTACCGGGACAGGTATCTACGAGCAGTACTTC.

The J gene is TRBJ1-2, the V gene TRBV28; 7 positions agree with TRBD1. CDR1 is MDHEN, CDR2 SYDVKM, per germline. V shed 8 bases, J shed 4 bases, and the junction held 16 bases outside the gene matches. The CDR3 length is 16 residues. This CDR3 reads CASASQTQGVGYGYTF. CDR3 sequence (DNA): TGTGCCAGCGCGTCTCAGACTCAGGGGGTTGGCTATGGCTACACCTTC.

The table lists this clone with a few counts. This rearrangement joins TRBV28 to TRBJ1-1; no firm D call. The germline V and J ends were trimmed by 3 bases and 11 bases, with 19 bases remaining between them. Germline CDR1 is MDHEN and CDR2 is SYDVKM. The CDR3 loop spans 14 amino acids. CDR3 region: CASSLRETKRGAFF. The DNA for the CDR3 is TGTGCCAGCAGTTTGAGGGAAACAAAGAGAGGGGCTTTCTTT.